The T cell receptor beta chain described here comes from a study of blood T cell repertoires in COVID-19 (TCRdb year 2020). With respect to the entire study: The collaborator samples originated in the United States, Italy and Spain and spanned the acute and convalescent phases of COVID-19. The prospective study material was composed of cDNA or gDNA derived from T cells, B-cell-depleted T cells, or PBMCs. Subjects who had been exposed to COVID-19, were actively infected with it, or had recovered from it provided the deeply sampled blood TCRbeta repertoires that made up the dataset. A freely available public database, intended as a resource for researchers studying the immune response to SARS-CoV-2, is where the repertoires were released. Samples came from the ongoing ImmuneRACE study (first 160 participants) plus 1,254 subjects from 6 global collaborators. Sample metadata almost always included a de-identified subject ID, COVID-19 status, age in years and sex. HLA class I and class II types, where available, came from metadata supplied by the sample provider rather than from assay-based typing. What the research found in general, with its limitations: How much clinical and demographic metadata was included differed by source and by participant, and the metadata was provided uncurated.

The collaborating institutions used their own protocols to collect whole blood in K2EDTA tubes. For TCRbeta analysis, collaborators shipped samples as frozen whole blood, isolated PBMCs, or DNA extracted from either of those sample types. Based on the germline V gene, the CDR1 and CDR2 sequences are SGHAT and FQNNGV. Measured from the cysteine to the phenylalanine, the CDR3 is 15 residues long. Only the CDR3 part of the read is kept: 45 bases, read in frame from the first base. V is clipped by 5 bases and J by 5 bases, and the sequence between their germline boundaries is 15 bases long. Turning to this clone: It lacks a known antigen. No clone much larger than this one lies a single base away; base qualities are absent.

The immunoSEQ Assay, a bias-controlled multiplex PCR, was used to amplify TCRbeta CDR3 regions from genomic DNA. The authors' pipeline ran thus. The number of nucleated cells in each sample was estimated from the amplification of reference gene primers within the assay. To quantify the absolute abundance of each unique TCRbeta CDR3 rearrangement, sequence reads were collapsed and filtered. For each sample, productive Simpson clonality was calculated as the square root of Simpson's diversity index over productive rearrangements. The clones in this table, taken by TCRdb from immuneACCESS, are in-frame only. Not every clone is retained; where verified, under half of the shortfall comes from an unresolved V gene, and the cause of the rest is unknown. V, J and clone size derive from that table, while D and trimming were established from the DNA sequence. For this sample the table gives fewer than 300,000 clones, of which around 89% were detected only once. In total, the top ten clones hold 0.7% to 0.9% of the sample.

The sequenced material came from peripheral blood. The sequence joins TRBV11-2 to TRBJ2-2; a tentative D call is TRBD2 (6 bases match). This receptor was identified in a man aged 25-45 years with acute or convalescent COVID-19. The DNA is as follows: TGTGCCAGCAGCCCGGGACTGAATCCAACCGGGGAGCTGTTTTTT. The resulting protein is CASSPGLNPTGELFF.